This entry concerns a single T cell receptor (beta chain). Antigen unknown. The record originates from a study of T cell responses to AZD1222 COVID-19 vaccine. Data came from immunoSEQ multiplex PCR; TCRdb stores just in-frame clones and leaves some out. Of around 100,000 clones listed, more than 85% are singletons. The CDR3 loop spans 14 amino acids. Germline V gene lookup returns CDR1 KGHSH and CDR2 LQKENI. Between the trimmed V and J ends, which lost 2 bases and 1 base, there was a span of 8 bases. Study-level findings and limits: Baseline seropositivity characterized only a handful of AZD1222 recipients. When two AZD1222 doses had been given, Spike-specific TCR breadth and depth rose. The study reported that nearly half of spike-specific TCRs target unmutated variant regions. Sampling captured repertoires only after the peak T cell response.

The specimen comprised peripheral blood, sampled on day 0 of AZD1222 vaccination. This chain uses TRBV18 with TRBJ1-1; D is unclear. This TCR derives from an adult in good health. The CDR3 coding sequence is TGTGCCAGCTCACCAGACGGCCAGAACACTGAAGCTTTCTTT. Translating it yields CASSPDGQNTEAFF.